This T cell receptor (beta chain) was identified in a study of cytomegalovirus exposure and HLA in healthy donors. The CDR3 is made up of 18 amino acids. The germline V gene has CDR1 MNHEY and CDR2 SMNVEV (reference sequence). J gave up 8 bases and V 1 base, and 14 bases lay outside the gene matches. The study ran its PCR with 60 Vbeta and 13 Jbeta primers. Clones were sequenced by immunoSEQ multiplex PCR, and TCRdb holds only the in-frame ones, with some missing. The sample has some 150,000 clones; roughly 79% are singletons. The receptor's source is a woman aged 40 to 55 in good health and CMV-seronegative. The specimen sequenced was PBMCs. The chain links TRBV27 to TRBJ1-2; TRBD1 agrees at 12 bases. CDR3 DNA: TGTGCCAGCAGTTTATTGGCCGGGACAGGGGGCGCGAGTGGCGGCTACACCTTC. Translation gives CASSLLAGTGGASGGYTF.